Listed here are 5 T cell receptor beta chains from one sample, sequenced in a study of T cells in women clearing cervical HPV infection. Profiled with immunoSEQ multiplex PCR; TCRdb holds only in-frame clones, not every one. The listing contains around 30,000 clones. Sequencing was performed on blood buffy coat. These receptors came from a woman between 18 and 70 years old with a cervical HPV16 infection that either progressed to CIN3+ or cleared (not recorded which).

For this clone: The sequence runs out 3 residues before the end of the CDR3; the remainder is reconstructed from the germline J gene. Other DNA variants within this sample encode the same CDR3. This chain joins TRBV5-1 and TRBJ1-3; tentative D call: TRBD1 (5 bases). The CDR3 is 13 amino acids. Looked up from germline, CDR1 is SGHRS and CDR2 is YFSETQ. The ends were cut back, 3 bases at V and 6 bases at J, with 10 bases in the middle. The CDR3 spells CASSSGKENTIYF. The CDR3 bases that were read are TGCGCCAGCAGCTCAGGGAAGGAAAACACC.

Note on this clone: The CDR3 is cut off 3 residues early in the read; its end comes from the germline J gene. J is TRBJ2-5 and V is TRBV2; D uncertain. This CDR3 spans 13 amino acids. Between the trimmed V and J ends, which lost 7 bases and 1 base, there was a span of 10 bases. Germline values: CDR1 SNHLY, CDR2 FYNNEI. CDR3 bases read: TGTGCCAGCACATACTTATTCCAAGAGACC. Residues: CASTYLFQET. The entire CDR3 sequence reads CASTYLFQETQYF.

Incomplete CDR3 DNA: TGCAGTGCTAGACCCCCCGGGTCCACTGAA. Its protein product is CSARPPGSTE. The whole CDR3 protein is CSARPPGSTEAFF. The V gene is TRBV20-1, the J gene TRBJ1-1, with unresolved D. Coverage ceases 3 residues before the CDR3 finishes, and the germline J gene fills in the end. Germline V lookup: CDR1 DFQATT, CDR2 SNEGSKA (reference sequence). V lost 2 bases to trimming and J lost 4 bases, with 11 bases between them. The CDR3 is made up of 13 amino acids.

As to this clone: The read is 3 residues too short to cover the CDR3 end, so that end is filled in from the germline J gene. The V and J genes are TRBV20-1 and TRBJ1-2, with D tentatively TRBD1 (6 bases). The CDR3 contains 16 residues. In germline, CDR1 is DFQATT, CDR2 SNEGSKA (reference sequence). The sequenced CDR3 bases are TGCAGTGCCAACACCCCTTTGCGGGGGGCGGGAGATACC. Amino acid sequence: CSANTPLRGAGDT. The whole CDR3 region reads CSANTPLRGAGDTYTF.

CDR3: CASSLTGTVHDYTF. The CDR3 DNA, read in part, is TGTGCCAGCAGCTTGACAGGGACAGTCCACGAC. The chain couples TRBV5-6 to TRBJ1-2, with 7 nucleotides matching TRBD1. Read sequence stops 3 residues before the CDR3 end, and the germline J gene provides the missing end. Per germline, CDR1 SGHDT and CDR2 YYEEEE. The CDR3 has 14 residues.